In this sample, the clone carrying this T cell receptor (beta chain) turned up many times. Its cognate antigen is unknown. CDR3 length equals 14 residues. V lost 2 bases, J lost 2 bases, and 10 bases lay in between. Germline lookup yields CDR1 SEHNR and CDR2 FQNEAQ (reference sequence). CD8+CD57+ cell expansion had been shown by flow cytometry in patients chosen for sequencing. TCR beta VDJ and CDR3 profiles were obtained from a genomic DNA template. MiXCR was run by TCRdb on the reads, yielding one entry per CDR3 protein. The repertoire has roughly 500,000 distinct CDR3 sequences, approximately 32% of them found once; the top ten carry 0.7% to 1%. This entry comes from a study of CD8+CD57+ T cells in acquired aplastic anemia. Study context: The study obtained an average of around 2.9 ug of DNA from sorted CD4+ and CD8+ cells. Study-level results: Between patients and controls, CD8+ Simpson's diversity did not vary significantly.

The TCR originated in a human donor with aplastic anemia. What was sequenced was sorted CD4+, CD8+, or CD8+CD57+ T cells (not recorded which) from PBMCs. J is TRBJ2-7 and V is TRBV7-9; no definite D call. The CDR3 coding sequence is TGTGCCAGCAGCTTACACCAGACCCCCTACGAGCAGTACTTC. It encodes CASSLHQTPYEQYF.